This entry lists 26 T cell receptor beta chains sequenced from one sample in a study of cytomegalovirus exposure and HLA in healthy donors. The PCR contained 60 Vbeta and 13 Jbeta primers. The method was immunoSEQ multiplex PCR; TCRdb's version includes in-frame clones alone and lacks a portion of them. The top ten clones hold 1.4% of a sample with roughly 98,000 clones, roughly 81% of them seen once. Input material: PBMCs. Source of these receptors: a man in his forties in good health and CMV-seronegative.

The CDR3 region has the DNA TGTGCCAGCAGTTTCTCCGAGAAACCTAACTACGAGCAGTACTTC. The encoded protein is CASSFSEKPNYEQYF. This chain joins TRBV27 and TRBJ2-7; D remains unclear. The CDR3 length is 15 residues. V was shortened by 3 bases and J by 3 bases, with 15 bases between the two germline ends. The germline CDR1 and CDR2 sequences are MNHEY and SMNVEV (reference sequence).

Here the CDR3 reads CASSPGGVNSPLHF. CDR3 DNA sequence: TGTGCCAGCAGCCCAGGGGGCGTCAATTCACCCCTCCACTTT. This chain joins TRBV7-2 and TRBJ1-6, with TRBD1 matching 8 bases. Germline V gives CDR1 SGHTA, CDR2 FQGNSA. The CDR3 totals 14 residues. Unmatched junction bases numbered 4, after V lost 5 bases and J lost 7 bases.

The rearrangement joins TRBV15 to TRBJ2-5; the match to TRBD1 covers 8 bases. The CDR3 sequence is 13 residues long. Germline CDR1 LNHNV, CDR2 YYDKDF (reference sequence). After removal of 3 bases from V and 4 bases from J, the junction contained 1 base not matched to a gene. The chain's CDR3 is CATSRDRAETQYF. The CDR3 nucleotides are TGTGCCACCAGCAGGGACAGGGCAGAGACCCAGTACTTC.

The V gene is TRBV28, the J gene TRBJ2-7; TRBD1 matches 9 bases. The germline V gene encodes CDR1 MDHEN and CDR2 SYDVKM. This CDR3 spans 13 amino acids. J was trimmed by 2 bases and V by 6 bases; bases with no gene match: 2. CDR3 sequence (DNA): TGTGCCAGCAGACGACAGGGGGCCTACGAGCAGTACTTC. Translated: CASRRQGAYEQYF.

The chain uses TRBV7-3 and TRBJ2-2, with 11 bases aligning to TRBD2. CDR1 and CDR2 from the germline V gene are SGHTA and FQGTGA. V shed 4 bases, J shed 3 bases, and the junction held 4 bases outside the gene matches. CDR3 length: 16 amino acids. The CDR3 DNA follows: TGTGCCAGCAGCTCTACTAGCGGGGGATACACCGGGGAGCTGTTTTTT. It specifies CASSSTSGGYTGELFF.

This chain connects TRBV5-8 to TRBJ2-5; TRBD1 aligns across 9 bases. Per the germline V gene, CDR1 is SGHTS and CDR2 is YDEGEE. V shed 4 bases, J shed 2 bases, and the junction held 12 bases outside the gene matches. The CDR3 consists of 17 residues. The CDR3 reads CASSPLRQGDLQETQYF. CDR3 coding DNA: TGTGCCAGCAGCCCACTACGACAGGGGGACTTACAAGAGACCCAGTACTTC.

Regarding this clone: The missing conserved phenylalanine or tryptophan at the end of this CDR3 makes a read error likely. The chain links TRBV10-1 to TRBJ2-7, with D tentatively TRBD2 (5 bases). CDR3 length equals 13 residues. Trimming removed 3 bases from V and 3 bases from J, with 9 bases in between. The germline CDR1 and CDR2 sequences are WNHNN and SYGVQD (reference sequence). CDR3: CASSERTHYEQYL. In DNA, the CDR3 is TGCGCCAGCAGTGAAAGGACTCACTACGAGCAGTACCTC.

The CDR3 DNA sequence: TGTGCCAGCAGGCAAGACAGGGCAGGAACCGGGGAGCTGTTTTTT. This sequence encodes CASRQDRAGTGELFF. The chain has TRBV2 and TRBJ2-2; 7 positions match TRBD1. Germline V gives CDR1 SNHLY, CDR2 FYNNEI. The trim removed 6 bases at V and 5 bases at J, leaving 9 bases unmatched. There are 15 residues in the CDR3.

The chain combines TRBV11-3 with TRBJ2-7; TRBD2 matches at 7 bases. Germline V lookup: CDR1 SGHNT, CDR2 YENEEA. The CDR3 totals 15 residues. The trim removed 5 bases at V and 0 bases at J, leaving 7 bases unmatched. Here the CDR3 reads CASSPGRGVSYEQYF. CDR3 DNA sequence: TGTGCCAGCAGCCCAGGCCGGGGGGTCTCCTACGAGCAGTACTTC.

The chain carries TRBV10-3 and TRBJ2-1; 11 nucleotides line up with TRBD1. V shed 4 bases and J 9 bases; nucleotides not matched to a gene: 2. This CDR3 contains 13 residues. The germline V gene has CDR1 ENHRY and CDR2 SYGVKD. The CDR3 is CAISVGTGGEQFF. The CDR3 nucleotides are TGTGCCATCAGTGTAGGGACAGGGGGTGAGCAGTTCTTC.

This chain links TRBV25-1 with TRBJ1-6; D gene unclear. The CDR3 totals 14 residues. V lost 4 bases, J lost 4 bases, and 8 bases lay in between. Germline assignment: CDR1 MGHDK and CDR2 SYGVNS. The CDR3 sequence is CASSGRRYNSPLHF. The DNA for the CDR3 is TGTGCCAGCAGTGGTCGGCGGTATAATTCACCCCTCCACTTT.

In its sample, this clone was seen a few times. The J gene is TRBJ1-4, the V gene TRBV6-4, with D possibly being TRBD1 (5 bases). The CDR3 extends over 18 amino acids. V lost 4 bases and J lost 7, with 25 bases in between. CDR1 MRHNA and CDR2 SNTAGT come from the germline V gene. The CDR3 DNA follows: TGTGCCAGCAGTGTTGCGAGGCAGGGCAGATCGATGGGTGAAAAACTGTTTTTT. Translation: CASSVARQGRSMGEKLFF.

There are a few counts of this clone. The chain combines TRBV9 with TRBJ1-5, with 7 bases identical to TRBD1. Losses at the gene ends were 2 bases for V and 2 bases for J; bases not matched to a gene: 4. The germline gives CDR1 SGDLS, CDR2 YYNGEE. The CDR3 is 15 amino acids. CDR3: CASSVTGSGNQPQHF. DNA of the CDR3: TGTGCCAGCAGCGTGACAGGGTCAGGCAATCAGCCCCAGCATTTT.

The chain uses TRBV15 and TRBJ2-1, with D perhaps matching TRBD1 (5 bases). V lost 5 bases to trimming and J lost 2 bases, with 19 bases between them. The CDR3 is 17 residues long. From germline, CDR1 is LNHNV and CDR2 YYDKDF (reference sequence). CDR3 bases: TGTGCCACCAGCCCGAAGGGGCTAGAGCCCCCCTACAATGAGCAGTTCTTC. Protein sequence: CATSPKGLEPPYNEQFF.

For the CDR3, the DNA is TGCGCCAGCAGCTTGGATCCAGGAACTACCGGGGAGCTGTTTTTT. Protein: CASSLDPGTTGELFF. The chain combines TRBV5-1 with TRBJ2-2, with D unresolved. This CDR3 region has 15 residues. Trimming removed 0 bases at V and 5 bases at J, with 11 bases between. Germline V gene data show CDR1 as SGHRS and CDR2 as YFSETQ. The full variable domain, completed using reference TRBV5-1 and TRBJ2-2, is KAGVTQTPRYLIKTRGQQVTLSCSPISGHRSVSWYQQTPGQGLQFLFEYFSETQRNKGNFPGRFSGRQFSNSRSEMNVSTLELGDSALYLCASSLDPGTTGELFFGEGSRLTVL.

The chain employs TRBV2 and TRBJ1-5; D is unclear. V shed 8 bases and J shed 3 bases, with 11 bases lying between them. The CDR3 is 13 amino acids. CDR1 is SNHLY, CDR2 FYNNEI, per germline. This CDR3 reads CASLRQHNQPQHF. CDR3 nucleotide sequence: TGTGCCAGCTTGAGGCAGCACAATCAGCCCCAGCATTTT. The full variable domain, in which reference TRBV2 and TRBJ1-5 provide the parts outside the CDR3, is EPEVTQTPSHQVTQMGQEVILRCVPISNHLYFYWYRQILGQKVEFLVSFYNNEISEKSEIFDDQFSVERPDGSNFTLKIRSTKLEDSAMYFCASLRQHNQPQHFGDGTRLSIL.

This clone came up once. This chain uses TRBV18 with TRBJ1-4, with D hard to call. V was clipped by 1 base and J by 8 bases, with 8 bases between them. Germline V gene lookup returns CDR1 KGHSH and CDR2 LQKENI. There are 13 residues in the CDR3. CDR3 protein: CASSPQESEKLFF. CDR3 coding DNA: TGTGCCAGCTCACCACAAGAGTCCGAAAAACTGTTTTTT.

V usage is TRBV6-1 and J usage is TRBJ2-5, with 7 bases matching TRBD1. The CDR3 sequence is 14 residues long. CDR1 is MNHNS, CDR2 SASEGT, per germline. The V and J ends lost 7 bases and 4 bases, in that order; junction bases with no gene match: 9. In DNA, the CDR3 is TGTGCCAGCACCTTACAGGGGTTGGGAGAGACCCAGTACTTC. Encoded protein: CASTLQGLGETQYF.

V and J are TRBV5-1 and TRBJ2-5, with 7 nucleotides matching TRBD1. Germline V gene lookup returns CDR1 SGHRS and CDR2 YFSETQ. V gave up 0 bases and J gave up 12 bases; unmatched junction bases: 2. The CDR3 consists of 11 residues. CDR3 coding DNA: TGCGCCAGCAGCTTGGAAGGGGGCAAGTACTTC. Protein: CASSLEGGKYF.

This clone has only one observation. This sequence joins TRBV6-5 and TRBJ2-1, with a possible D match to TRBD2 (6 bases). The ends were cut back, 9 bases at V and 2 bases at J, with 17 bases in the middle. The length of the CDR3 is 15 residues. Per the germline V gene, CDR1 is MNHEY and CDR2 is SVGAGI. The CDR3 bases are TGTGCCAGTCGAGGTGGAGGGAAGACCTACAATGAGCAGTTCTTC. Its protein product is CASRGGGKTYNEQFF.

The chain links TRBV2 to TRBJ2-5; 9 positions match TRBD1. Trimming took 6 bases from V and 5 from J; bases not matched to a gene: 13. This CDR3 comprises 16 residues. The germline V gene encodes CDR1 SNHLY and CDR2 FYNNEI. CDR3 loop: CASRTTTGGSGETQYF. The CDR3 DNA follows: TGTGCCAGCAGAACTACCACAGGGGGCAGCGGGGAGACCCAGTACTTC.

This rearrangement joins TRBV5-1 to TRBJ2-7; D not resolved. V gave up 0 bases and J gave up 1 base, with 8 bases separating them. The CDR3 has 14 residues. CDR1 is SGHRS, CDR2 YFSETQ, per germline. CDR3 DNA sequence: TGCGCCAGCAGCTTGGACAGAGCATCCTACGAGCAGTACTTC. Its translation: CASSLDRASYEQYF.

The chain couples TRBV12-5 to TRBJ2-2; 8 nucleotides agree with TRBD1. From germline, CDR1 is LGHNT and CDR2 FRNRAP. The length of the CDR3 is 16 residues. The trim removed 4 bases at V and 4 bases at J, leaving 8 bases unmatched. In DNA form, the CDR3 reads TGTGCTAGTGGTTCGGAAGGACAGGGTGTCACCGGGGAGCTGTTTTTT. It specifies CASGSEGQGVTGELFF.

The CDR3 protein is CASSFHRAGGTDTQYF. DNA of the CDR3: TGTGCCAGCAGCTTCCACAGGGCCGGTGGCACAGATACGCAGTATTTT. The rearrangement uses TRBV7-4 and TRBJ2-3, with D perhaps TRBD1 (6 bases). Trimming pared 3 bases from V and 1 base from J, leaving 14 bases between. The CDR3 loop spans 16 amino acids. The germline V gene encodes CDR1 SGHVT and CDR2 SQSDAQ.

The chain recombines TRBV10-3 with TRBJ2-7; TRBD2 matches 8 bases. In germline, CDR1 is ENHRY, CDR2 SYGVKD. The CDR3 is made up of 14 amino acids. Trimming took 6 bases from V and 4 from J; bases not matched to a gene: 8. The CDR3 here is CAIRRTSHPYEQYF. The CDR3 DNA reads as TGTGCCATCAGGCGGACTAGCCATCCTTACGAGCAGTACTTC.

The rearrangement joins TRBV6-5 to TRBJ1-1; 8 bases line up with TRBD1. This CDR3 is built from 13 residues. CDR1 is MNHEY, CDR2 SVGAGI, per germline. V trimming: 6 bases; J trimming: 5 bases; junction bases outside the gene matches: 5. CDR3 bases: TGTGCCAGCAGAGACAGGGGATTTACTGAAGCTTTCTTT. Translated: CASRDRGFTEAFF.